Detailed here is one T cell receptor beta chain. Its antigen is currently unknown. These data originate in a study of graft-versus-host responses after intestinal transplantation. Study-level background: Multivisceral, liver-intestinal, or isolated intestinal grafts were transplanted into recipients. For two to three years after anti-thymocyte globulin induction, all recipients took tacrolimus and steroids.

Study-wide points: GvH clones surfaced in recipient marrow, some emerging earlier in ileum or blood. An association linked early post-transplant HvG declines with peak circulating GvH clone levels.

Profiling relied on immunoSEQ multiplex PCR, and the TCRdb table lists in-frame clones only, not all of them. Seen here are tens of thousands of clones, 80% to 95% observed once, and the top ten hold 6.5% to 8%. The receptor was derived from a human patient who received an intestinal transplant, so some T cells may come from the graft donor. The sample was bone marrow, taken 734 days after intestinal transplantation.

CDR3 in amino acids: CSVEEGLAGSYNEQFF. In DNA form, the CDR3 reads TGCAGCGTTGAAGAGGGACTAGCAGGCTCCTACAATGAGCAGTTCTTC. The genes are TRBV29-1 and TRBJ2-1; TRBD2 agrees at 9 bases. Per the germline V gene, CDR1 is SQVTM and CDR2 is ANQGSEA. The CDR3 loop spans 16 amino acids. V was clipped by 0 bases and J by 0 bases; unmatched bases: 3.